The rows below give T cell receptor beta chains drawn from one sample of a study of OX40 agonist ivuxolimab in advanced cancers. The protocol was immunoSEQ multiplex PCR, while the TCRdb copy is restricted to in-frame clones and leaves out a portion. Of some 60,000 clones listed, roughly 93% are singletons. The sequenced sample was CD4+ or CD8+ T cells sorted from blood, obtained in a trial of the OX40 agonist ivuxolimab. These receptors were taken from an adult with an advanced solid tumor such as melanoma, head and neck, liver or kidney cancer. The CDR3 runs from the conserved cysteine through the conserved F or W. A D gene is named only where the DNA matches it firmly. Size is omitted from some rows. Given values are once, few, many or a class for expanded clones.

j_call clone_size d_call v_call cdr3_nt cdr3_aa
TRBJ2-7 - - TRBV15 TGTGCCACCAGCAGTCTAGAGCGGGTCCCCTACGAGCAGTACTTC CATSSLERVPYEQYF
TRBJ2-7 - - TRBV30 TGTGCCTGGGAGGCCGACTGGGAGCAGTACTTC CAWEADWEQYF
TRBJ2-7 - - TRBV4-2 TGTGCCAGCAGCCAAGATGGTGAAAGCGGGCTAGCCTACGAGCAGTACTTC CASSQDGESGLAYEQYF
TRBJ2-7 - TRBD2 TRBV7-8 TGTGCCAGCAGCCTATGGACTAGCGGGAGCTACGAGCAGTACTTC CASSLWTSGSYEQYF
TRBJ2-7 - TRBD2 TRBV6-1 TGTGCCAGCAGTGAACTAGGACTAGCGGTCTACGAGCAGTACTTC CASSELGLAVYEQYF
TRBJ2-7 once TRBD2 TRBV19 TGTGCCAGTAGTCCCCTCGGGACTAGGCCACCTCGCGAGCAGTACTTC CASSPLGTRPPREQYF
TRBJ1-1 - - TRBV4-3 TGCGCCAGCAGCGCCCTGAACACTGAAGCTTTCTTT CASSALNTEAFF
TRBJ2-7 - TRBD1 TRBV19 TGTGCCAGTAGCACGGGACAGGGAATGGTCTACGAGCAGTACTTC CASSTGQGMVYEQYF
TRBJ2-2 - - TRBV6-5 TGTGCCAGCACCAGAGGACCTATCACCGGGGAGCTGTTTTTT CASTRGPITGELFF
TRBJ2-3 - TRBD1 TRBV6-1 TGTGCCAGCAGTAAGACAGGGTTCGACACAGATACGCAGTATTTT CASSKTGFDTDTQYF
TRBJ2-7 - - TRBV9 TGTGCCAGCAGCGTGGAGGGGCGCTCCTACGAGCAGTACTTC CASSVEGRSYEQYF
TRBJ2-5 - TRBD2 TRBV6-5 TGTGCCAGCAGTTACGCGGCGGGAGTAGCAGAGACCCAGTACTTC CASSYAAGVAETQYF
TRBJ1-1 - - TRBV25-1 TGTGCCAGCAGTGAATATACAGAAAACACTGAAGCTTTCTTT CASSEYTENTEAFF
TRBJ2-7 - TRBD2 TRBV28 TGTGCCAGCAGTTTCCTCGCCATAAGGACTAGCGGGAGCTACGAGCAGTACTTC CASSFLAIRTSGSYEQYF
TRBJ1-1 - - TRBV2 TGTGCCAGCAGTGATGAGGGGGATCTGAGGTTATACACTGAAGCTTTCTTT CASSDEGDLRLYTEAFF
TRBJ2-3 - - TRBV9 TGTGCCAGCAGTAAAGTTCATGGCACAGATACGCAGTATTTT CASSKVHGTDTQYF
TRBJ1-2 - - TRBV5-6 TGTGCCAGCAGTTCGTCCGGGACGGTTTATGGCTACACCTTC CASSSSGTVYGYTF
TRBJ1-5 - - TRBV19 TGTGCCAGTAGTATCGGGGGGGCGAGCAATCAGCCCCAGCATTTT CASSIGGASNQPQHF
TRBJ2-1 - - TRBV7-2 TGTGCCAGCAGCTTTACCACGAACTATGAGCAGTTCTTC CASSFTTNYEQFF
TRBJ2-5 - - TRBV4-1 TGCGCCAGCAGCCAAGAATGGAGAACTCGCCAAGAGACCCAGTACTTC CASSQEWRTRQETQYF
TRBJ2-7 - TRBD2 TRBV28 TGTGCCAGCAGTCCAGGGAGGGGTGTTGAGCAGTACTTC CASSPGRGVEQYF
TRBJ2-5 - TRBD1 TRBV4-3 TGCGCCAGCAGCCAAGGGACAGGGGTGGAAGAGACCCAGTACTTC CASSQGTGVEETQYF
TRBJ1-4 - - TRBV6-6 TGTGCCAGCAGTTACGGTGGGACTAATGAAAAACTGTTTTTT CASSYGGTNEKLFF
TRBJ2-2 - TRBD2 TRBV11-2 TGTGCCAGCAGCTTAGGAGTGCTAGCGGGACATGCCGGGGAGCTGTTTTTT CASSLGVLAGHAGELFF
TRBJ1-2 - - TRBV5-1 TGCGCCAGCAGCTTGGACGAAGGAGGCTGGGGCTACACCTTC CASSLDEGGWGYTF
TRBJ2-7 - TRBD2 TRBV4-2 TGTGCCAGCAGCCAAGATGAAGGGACTAGCGGGAGGGCCGACGAGCAGTACTTC CASSQDEGTSGRADEQYF
TRBJ2-1 - TRBD2 TRBV2 TGTGCCAGCAGTGTTTCTAGCGGGGGTTACAATGAGCAGTTCTTC CASSVSSGGYNEQFF
TRBJ1-2 - - TRBV7-9 TGTGCCAGCAGCACACCTAACAGGGAAAGCAACTATGGCTACACCTTC CASSTPNRESNYGYTF
TRBJ2-7 few - TRBV7-9 TGTGCCAGCAGCTTAGACTACTACGAGCAGTACTTC CASSLDYYEQYF
TRBJ1-1 - - TRBV27 TGTGCCAGCAGTCCCGACGGGGGAGAGACTGAAGCTTTCTTT CASSPDGGETEAFF
TRBJ1-5 - - TRBV6-1 TGTGCCAGCAGTGAAACCTCGGTAGGCAATCAGCCCCAGCATTTT CASSETSVGNQPQHF
TRBJ2-3 - - TRBV7-9 TGTGCCAGCAGTTATCGGGGGACACTCCGGGATACGCAGTATTTT CASSYRGTLRDTQYF
TRBJ1-1 - TRBD1 TRBV7-6 TGTGCCAGCAGCCCATCCACAGGGGGCACTGAAGCTTTCTTT CASSPSTGGTEAFF
TRBJ2-3 - TRBD2 TRBV7-8 TGTGCCAGCAGCTTAGTAATCCGGCTAGCGGGAGTTAACGATACGCAGTATTTT CASSLVIRLAGVNDTQYF
TRBJ2-5 - TRBD2 TRBV7-9 TGTGCCAGCAGCCCCACTAGCGATCAAGAGACCCAGTACTTC CASSPTSDQETQYF
TRBJ2-1 - TRBD2 TRBV9 TGTGCCAGCAGCGGCCCCCGGGAGGGCCGTGACAATGAGCAGTTCTTC CASSGPREGRDNEQFF
TRBJ2-1 - - TRBV14 TGTGCCAGCAGCCAAGATCGGTGGGGGACCAACAATGAGCAGTTCTTC CASSQDRWGTNNEQFF
TRBJ1-1 - TRBD1 TRBV19 TGTGCCAGTAGTGCCTGGACAGGGTCCGGAACTGAAGCTTTCTTT CASSAWTGSGTEAFF
TRBJ2-7 once - TRBV19 TGTGCCAGTAGTATGGCAGGGGTTGAGCAGTACTTC CASSMAGVEQYF
TRBJ2-1 - - TRBV7-8 TGTGCCAGCAGCTGGGAAGCGGCCAGCTCCTACAATGAGCAGTTCTTC CASSWEAASSYNEQFF
TRBJ2-3 - - TRBV6-4 TGTGCCAGCAGTGGGGCAGGGGGCACAGATACGCAGTATTTT CASSGAGGTDTQYF
TRBJ1-2 - - TRBV19 TGTGCCAGTAAATACCCGGACAGAGGCGGGTATGATGGCTACACCTTC CASKYPDRGGYDGYTF
TRBJ2-3 - - TRBV11-2 TGTGCCAGCAGCCCCGGCACAGATACGCAGTATTTT CASSPGTDTQYF
TRBJ2-5 - - TRBV21-1 TGTGCCAGCAACCCTGTAATCGTGAAGGGGACCCAGTACTTC CASNPVIVKGTQYF
TRBJ2-7 - TRBD1 TRBV28 TGTGCCAGCAGTTGGAGACAGGGAAGCCACGAGCAGTACTTC CASSWRQGSHEQYF
TRBJ2-5 - - TRBV14 TGTGCCAGCAGATCCTCAGGGTGGGAGACCCAGTACTTC CASRSSGWETQYF
TRBJ2-2 few - TRBV9 TGTGCCAGCAGCGTAGACCACACCGGGGAGCTGTTTTTT CASSVDHTGELFF
TRBJ2-1 - TRBD2 TRBV5-4 TGTGCCAGCACTACGGGACTAGCGGGAGAAAGCTCCTACAATGAGCAGTTCTTC CASTTGLAGESSYNEQFF
TRBJ2-7 - - TRBV9 TGTGCCAGCAGCGAACAGGGTAGCTCCTACGAGCAGTACTTC CASSEQGSSYEQYF
TRBJ2-1 - - TRBV7-3 TGTGCCAGCAGCTTAGGTAATGAGCAGTTCTTC CASSLGNEQFF
TRBJ2-7 - TRBD2 TRBV6-5 TGTGCCAGCAGCCCCTTAGCGGGAGGCTCCTACGAGCAGTACTTC CASSPLAGGSYEQYF
TRBJ1-3 - TRBD1 TRBV7-2 TGTGCCAGCAGCTTGGGACAGGCTCCTGGAAACACCATATATTTT CASSLGQAPGNTIYF
TRBJ2-1 few TRBD2 TRBV27 TGTGCCAGCACTTTAGCGGGCTCCTACAATGAGCAGTTCTTC CASTLAGSYNEQFF
TRBJ2-1 - TRBD2 TRBV9 TGTGCCAGCAGCGCCAACCCTAGCGGGAGCTCCTACAATGAGCAGTTCTTC CASSANPSGSSYNEQFF
TRBJ1-1 once - TRBV6-5 TGTGCCAGCAGTTACTCAGCCATGAACACTGAAGCTTTCTTT CASSYSAMNTEAFF